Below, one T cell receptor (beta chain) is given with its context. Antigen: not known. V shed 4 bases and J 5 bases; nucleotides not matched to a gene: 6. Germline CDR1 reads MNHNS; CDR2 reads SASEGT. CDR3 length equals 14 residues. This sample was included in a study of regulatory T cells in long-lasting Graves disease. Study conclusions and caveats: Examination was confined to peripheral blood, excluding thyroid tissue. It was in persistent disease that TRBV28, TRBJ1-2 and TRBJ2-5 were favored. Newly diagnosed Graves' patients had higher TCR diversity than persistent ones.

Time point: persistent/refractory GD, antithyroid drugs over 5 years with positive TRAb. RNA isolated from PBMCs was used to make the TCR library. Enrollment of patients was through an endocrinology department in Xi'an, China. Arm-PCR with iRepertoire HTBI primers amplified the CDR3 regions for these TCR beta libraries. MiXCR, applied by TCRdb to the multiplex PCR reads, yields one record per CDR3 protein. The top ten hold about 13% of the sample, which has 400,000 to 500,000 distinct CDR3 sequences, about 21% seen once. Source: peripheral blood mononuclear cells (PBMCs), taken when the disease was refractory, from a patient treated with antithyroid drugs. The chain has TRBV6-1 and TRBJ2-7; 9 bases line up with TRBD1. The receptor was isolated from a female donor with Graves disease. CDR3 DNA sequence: TGTGCCAGCAGTGTCCGGGACAGGGTTGACGAGCAGTACTTC. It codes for CASSVRDRVDEQYF.